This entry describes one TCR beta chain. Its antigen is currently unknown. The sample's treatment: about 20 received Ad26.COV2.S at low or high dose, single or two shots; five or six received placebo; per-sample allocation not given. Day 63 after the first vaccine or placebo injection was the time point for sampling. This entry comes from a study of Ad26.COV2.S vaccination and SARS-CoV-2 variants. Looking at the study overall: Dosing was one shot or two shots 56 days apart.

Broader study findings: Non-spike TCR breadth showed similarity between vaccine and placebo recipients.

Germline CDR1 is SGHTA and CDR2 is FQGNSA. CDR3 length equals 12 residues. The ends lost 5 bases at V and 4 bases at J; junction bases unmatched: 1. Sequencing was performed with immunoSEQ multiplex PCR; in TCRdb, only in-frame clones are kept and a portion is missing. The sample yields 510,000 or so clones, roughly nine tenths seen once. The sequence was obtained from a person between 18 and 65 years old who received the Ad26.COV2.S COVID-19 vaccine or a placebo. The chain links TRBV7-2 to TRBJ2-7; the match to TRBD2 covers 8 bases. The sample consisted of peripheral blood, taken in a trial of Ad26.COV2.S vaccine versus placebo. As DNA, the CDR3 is TGTGCCAGCAGCCCTAGCGGGTACGAGCAGTACTTC. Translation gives CASSPSGYEQYF.